The text below deals with one T cell receptor beta chain. This record comes from a study of blood T cell repertoires in COVID-19. Study-level background: Some COVID-19 samples were acute and others convalescent; all came from the United States, Italy and Spain. T cells, B-cell-depleted T cells, or PBMCs provided the cDNA or gDNA that served as material.

Assay: immunoSEQ multiplex PCR; the TCRdb copy retains only in-frame clones and omits some. The sample yields 380,000 or so clones, 89% seen once. Germline V CDR1 and CDR2: MDHEN, SYDVKM. Trimming removed 5 bases from V and 5 bases from J, with 15 bases in between. The CDR3 sequence is 15 residues long. Sample: peripheral blood. The chain has TRBV28 and TRBJ1-4, with D tentatively TRBD1 (6 bases). The clonotype originates from a middle-aged man with acute or convalescent COVID-19. CDR3 nucleotides: TGTGCCAGCAGTGGAAGACAGGACTTAAATGAAAAACTGTTTTTT. Its protein product is CASSGRQDLNEKLFF. Supplemented by reference TRBV28 and TRBJ1-4, the full variable domain reads DVKVTQSSRYLVKRTGEKVFLECVQDMDHENMFWYRQDPGLGLRLIYFSYDVKMKEKGDIPEGYSVSREKKERFSLILESASTNQTSMYLCASSGRQDLNEKLFFGSGTQLSVL.